Each of the 22 T cell receptor beta chains below was sequenced from the same sample in a study of CD4 T cells in relation to SARS-CoV-2 and coronaviruses. These receptors have no identified antigens. CD4+ T cells from unexposed donors were obtained before the COVID-19 pandemic (2011-2018). CD4+ T cells were isolated from the cells after around 11 days of culture. The data were produced by immunoSEQ multiplex PCR, yet TCRdb's version contains in-frame clones alone and is incomplete. The sample lists just over 15,000 clones, around 82% seen once, with roughly 18% in the top ten. The source material was CD4+ T cells from PBMCs, cultured in vitro. Receptors were obtained from a human donor in good health.

Concerning this clone itself: Germline and junction disagree at one end, which may indicate a read error. The chain employs TRBV7-9 and TRBJ2-1, with 10 bases identical to TRBD2. CDR1 SEHNR and CDR2 FQNEAQ come from the germline V gene (reference sequence). The CDR3 covers 13 residues. The CDR3 protein is CPRAAGGGNEQFF. CDR3 coding DNA: TGCCCCAGGGCAGCGGGAGGGGGCAATGAGCAGTTCTTC.

This clone is a singleton in its sample. The CDR3 DNA sequence: TGTGCCAGCAGCTTATACTGGACAGGGTCCGACGAGCAGTACTTC. Protein sequence: CASSLYWTGSDEQYF. The J gene is TRBJ2-7, the V gene TRBV7-8; 8 bases line up with TRBD1. The germline CDR1 and CDR2 sequences are SGHVS and FQNEAQ. The junction had 8 bases not matched to a gene; V was cut back by 2 bases and J by 5 bases. This CDR3 comprises 15 residues.

The rearrangement uses TRBV4-1 and TRBJ2-5, with D perhaps TRBD1 (6 bases). Per germline, CDR1 MGHRA and CDR2 YSYEKL. The ends were cut back, 4 bases at V and 1 base at J, with 16 bases in the middle. The CDR3 has 16 amino acids. The chain's CDR3 is CASSPSTQGTQETQYF. The CDR3 DNA is TGCGCCAGCAGCCCCTCAACCCAGGGGACCCAAGAGACCCAGTACTTC.

The V and J genes are TRBV7-8 and TRBJ1-5; TRBD1 agrees at 7 bases. Germline V gene data show CDR1 as SGHVS and CDR2 as FQNEAQ. This CDR3 region has 16 residues. The V and J ends lost 2 bases and 6 bases, in that order; junction bases with no gene match: 10. CDR3 sequence (DNA): TGTGCCAGCAGCTTACAGGGGGTTGCGGGGAGTCAGCCCCAGCATTTT. Encoded protein: CASSLQGVAGSQPQHF.

This chain uses TRBV2 with TRBJ2-1; possibly TRBD1 for D (5 bases). Germline V gives CDR1 SNHLY, CDR2 FYNNEI. CDR3 length equals 16 residues. V was shortened by 3 bases and J by 4 bases, with 16 bases between the two germline ends. CDR3 amino acids: CASSDREFGMYNEQFF. The CDR3 nucleotides read TGTGCCAGCAGTGACAGGGAATTTGGGATGTACAATGAGCAGTTCTTC.

V usage is TRBV11-3 and J usage is TRBJ2-7; the match to TRBD2 covers 10 bases. The junction had 1 base not matched to a gene; V was cut back by 1 base and J by 1 base. Germline lookup yields CDR1 SGHNT and CDR2 YENEEA. The CDR3 extends over 15 amino acids. The CDR3 region is CASSLASGSSYEQYF. The DNA of the CDR3 is TGTGCCAGCAGCTTAGCTAGCGGGAGTTCCTACGAGCAGTACTTC.

The gene calls are TRBV7-3 and TRBJ2-3; 10 nucleotides align to TRBD1. Trimming at V came to 1 base and at J to 10 bases, leaving 11 bases not matched to a gene. Germline CDR1 is SGHTA and CDR2 is FQGTGA. The CDR3 loop spans 16 amino acids. CDR3 in amino acids: CASSLSGGQGGPAQYF. CDR3 DNA: TGTGCCAGCAGCTTAAGTGGAGGACAGGGGGGCCCTGCGCAGTATTTT.

This clone was picked up a small number of times. The V and J genes are TRBV5-5 and TRBJ1-3; a weak D match, TRBD1 (6 bases). The CDR3 is made up of 16 amino acids. The V end lost 0 bases, the J end lost 1 base, and 11 bases lay between the germline ends. Germline V gives CDR1 SGHKS, CDR2 YYEKEE (reference sequence). CDR3 loop: CASSLGQAGSGNTIYF. The CDR3 coding sequence is TGTGCCAGCAGCTTGGGACAGGCAGGGTCTGGAAACACCATATATTTT.

This chain uses TRBV3-1 (or the pseudogene TRBV3-2) with TRBJ1-1; D is undetermined. The CDR3 totals 14 residues. Germline V gives CDR1 LGHDT, CDR2 YNNKEL (reference sequence). V lost 3 bases, J lost 1 base, and 9 bases lay in between. Here the CDR3 DNA reads TGTGCCAGCAGCCACAATTTGCGGAACACTGAAGCTTTCTTT. The encoded protein is CASSHNLRNTEAFF.

This clone was detected only a few times. The genes are TRBV30 and TRBJ1-5, with D uncertain. CDR1 is GTSNPN, CDR2 SVGIG, per germline (reference sequence). The V end lost 0 bases, the J end lost 2 bases, and 8 bases lay between the germline ends. The CDR3 contains 14 residues. CDR3 loop: CAWSVSGGNQPQHF. The CDR3 nucleotides are TGTGCCTGGAGTGTTTCCGGGGGCAATCAGCCCCAGCATTTT.

The chain has TRBV9 and TRBJ2-7; TRBD2 might be the D (5 bases). The CDR3 contains 15 residues. Germline CDR1 SGDLS, CDR2 YYNGEE. Trimming stripped 4 bases from V and 4 bases from J, with 18 bases between. The CDR3 nucleotides are TGTGCCAGCAGCCCCCGATTGGTGGGAGCTTACGAGCAGTACTTC. Protein product: CASSPRLVGAYEQYF.

The rearrangement links TRBV29-1 to TRBJ2-7; 7 nucleotides line up with TRBD2. The length of the CDR3 is 13 residues. Germline trimming cut 5 bases from V and 3 bases from J; bases unmatched to any gene: 7. Germline V CDR1 and CDR2: SQVTM, ANQGSEA. The CDR3 here is CSVQARGDYEQYF. In DNA form, the CDR3 reads TGCAGCGTTCAGGCACGGGGGGACTACGAGCAGTACTTC.

This clone turned up a few times. The chain couples TRBV2 to TRBJ2-3, with D perhaps assigned TRBD1 or TRBD2 (5 bases each). CDR3 length equals 19 residues. With 4 bases removed from V and 0 bases from J, the gap between germline ends came to 23 bases. Germline values: CDR1 SNHLY, CDR2 FYNNEI. The CDR3 region has the DNA TGTGCCAGCAGTGCCCAGGGCCCTACGAGGGTAGCAAGCACAGATACGCAGTATTTT. Translating gives CASSAQGPTRVASTDTQYF.

The chain joins TRBV3-1 (or the pseudogene TRBV3-2) to TRBJ1-1; D is undetermined. CDR3 length: 14 residues. Between the trimmed V and J ends, which lost 1 base and 10 bases, there was a span of 16 bases. Germline V lookup: CDR1 LGHDT, CDR2 YNNKEL (reference sequence). CDR3 loop: CASSQAQQPGSAFF. CDR3 sequence (DNA): TGTGCCAGCAGCCAAGCCCAACAGCCCGGCTCAGCTTTCTTT.

The gene calls are TRBV5-4 and TRBJ2-1; possibly TRBD2 for D (6 bases). There are 15 residues in the CDR3. Trimming pared 0 bases from V and 6 bases from J, leaving 13 bases between. Germline values: CDR1 SGHNT, CDR2 YYREEE (reference sequence). As DNA, the CDR3 is TGTGCCAGCAGCTTGGGGATGACTAGAAGCAATGAGCAGTTCTTC. Translation gives CASSLGMTRSNEQFF. Filled out from reference TRBV5-4 and TRBJ2-1, the complete variable domain reads ETGVTQSPTHLIKTRGQQVTLRCSSQSGHNTVSWYQQALGQGPQFIFQYYREEENGRGNFPPRFSGLQFPNYSSELNVNALELDDSALYLCASSLGMTRSNEQFFGPGTRLTVL.

The chain links TRBV5-1 to TRBJ1-1, with 7 bases matching TRBD1. Germline V gives CDR1 SGHRS, CDR2 YFSETQ. The CDR3 consists of 12 residues. With V trimmed by 3 bases and J by 5 bases, 1 base remained unmatched. CDR3 loop: CASSWGQTEAFF. Written as DNA, the CDR3 is TGCGCCAGCAGCTGGGGACAGACTGAAGCTTTCTTT.

This chain links TRBV6-5 with TRBJ1-2; 8 nucleotides align to TRBD1. Per germline, CDR1 MNHEY and CDR2 SVGAGI. J was trimmed by 6 bases and V by 2 bases; bases with no gene match: 5. CDR3 length: 14 amino acids. The CDR3 here is CASSYGDRSHGYTF. The CDR3 DNA sequence: TGTGCCAGCAGTTACGGGGACAGGTCCCATGGCTACACCTTC.

The gene calls are TRBV7-2 and TRBJ2-5; D unresolved. The CDR3 sequence is 14 residues long. CDR1 and CDR2 (germline): SGHTA, FQGNSA. The germline V and J ends were trimmed by 5 bases and 6 bases, with 16 bases remaining between them. The CDR3 region has the DNA TGTGCCAGCAGCCCCCAATCGAATTTAAAGACCCAGTACTTC. Encoded protein: CASSPQSNLKTQYF.

The J gene is TRBJ2-7, the V gene TRBV5-1; 13 bases match TRBD2. The CDR3 runs 15 residues. Per the germline V gene, CDR1 is SGHRS and CDR2 is YFSETQ. V shed 2 bases and J 5 bases; nucleotides not matched to a gene: 4. The CDR3 nucleotides read TGCGCCAGCAGCTTAAAAGGGACTAGCGGGAACGAGCAGTACTTC. This gives the protein CASSLKGTSGNEQYF.

The chain employs TRBV7-9 and TRBJ2-1; D is uncertain. Germline-derived CDR1 and CDR2 are SEHNR and FQNEAQ (reference sequence). The CDR3 runs to 14 residues. Deletions cut 1 base from V and 4 bases from J, with 8 bases between. The DNA for the CDR3 is TGTGCCAGCAGCTTAGGACACCAGTACAATGAGCAGTTCTTC. It translates to CASSLGHQYNEQFF.

V is TRBV3-1 (or the pseudogene TRBV3-2) and J is TRBJ1-6; tentative D call: TRBD1 (5 bases). CDR3 length: 15 residues. The germline V gene encodes CDR1 LGHDT and CDR2 YNNKEL (reference sequence). The V and J ends lost 4 bases and 5 bases respectively, with 12 bases between them. CDR3: CASSPGTNHNSPLHF. CDR3 nucleotide sequence: TGTGCCAGCAGCCCAGGGACGAATCATAATTCACCCCTCCACTTT.

The genes are TRBV18 and TRBJ2-7, with 12 nucleotides matching TRBD2. Looked up from germline, CDR1 is KGHSH and CDR2 is LQKENI. This CDR3 has 17 amino acids. V lost 4 bases and J lost 5; bases outside the gene matches: 12. For the CDR3, the DNA is TGTGCCAGCTCACGACGACTAGCGGGAGCTACTCAGGACGAGCAGTACTTC. Translating it yields CASSRRLAGATQDEQYF.